A single T cell receptor (beta chain) is shown here with its context. This clonotype is a singleton in its sample. Its antigen is not yet known. Base quality data are lacking; no much larger clone is found one base away. The donors were roughly 38 Caucasian individuals from Russia, aged roughly 6 to 90 years, who were systemically healthy. Each donor gave 8 to 10 milliliters of peripheral blood, drawn into EDTA-treated Vacutainer tubes. PBMCs were isolated by Ficoll-Paque density-gradient centrifugation, with at least 6 million obtained per sample. Total RNA was extracted from PBMCs with Trizol reagent, with at least 5.5 micrograms obtained per sample. The percentages of naive CD45RAhigh/CD27high T cells were determined by flow cytometry on a PBMC aliquot from every donor. This sample stems from a study of blood T cells in healthy people across ages (dated by TCRdb to about 2015). Regarding the complete study: In model experiments, template switching captured about one uniquely barcoded TCR beta cDNA molecule for every two T cells. Using the same blood draw, the study looked at two additional independent replicas of 1 million unique cDNA reads for two donors, one aged 18 to 30 and the other aged 80 or older. The study measured age-related changes in TCR beta repertoire diversity using deep sequencing normalized with unique cDNA molecular identifiers. The donors were split into four age groups: young (average 16 years), middle-aged (around 37), aged (more than 55) and long-lived (about 82). To avoid experimental bias, donors of different ages were distributed randomly across sequencing lanes.

The paper's findings and limits, for the study overall: Estimates of total diversity from one million sequenced T cells were regarded as lower bounds and underestimates. Since profiling was done on bulk unsorted PBMCs, naive and antigen-experienced compartments could not be conclusively compared. Observed TCR beta diversity correlated strongly with the percentage of naive T cells measured by flow cytometry. Donor CMV infection status was unknown, potentially confounding age-related changes in expanded clonotypes. Observed TCR beta diversity per million T cells fell roughly linearly with age, and a significant reduction was already apparent by age about 43. The long-lived group showed more naive CD4+ T cells, fewer expanded clones and increased TCR diversity than the aged group, suggesting age selection.

Trimming takes 11 bases from V and 0 bases from J, and the germline ends sit 14 bases apart. From the germline V gene (reference sequence), CDR1 is WNHNN and CDR2 is SYGVQD. Measured from the cysteine to the phenylalanine, the CDR3 is 14 residues long. The CDR3 DNA has 42 bases and is translated from base 1. The library was made by 5' RACE. Sequenced on an Illumina HiSeq 2500. The second PCR ran for about 6 to 11 cycles and used a J-beta primer mix along with a sample-barcoded 5' primer. A unique molecular identifier was introduced onto each TCR beta cDNA molecule by a template-switch 5' adaptor carrying 12 random nucleotides. At least 3 million CDR3-containing paired-end reads were obtained from each sample. The Mint cDNA synthesis kit, primed by a TRBC-specific oligonucleotide, was used to synthesize first-strand cDNA from all RNA. Following uracil-DNA glycosylase treatment, a first 18-cycle PCR with universal primers M1SS and BC2_uni_R was performed on all cDNA. In the original analysis: For normalization, 1 million high-quality reads were randomly selected from each sample, with every read carrying a distinct molecular identifier. Reads with shared molecular identifiers were discarded instead of being binned into consensus sequences. MiTCR, set to a Q25 quality threshold and the strictest error-elimination algorithm, was used for CDR3 identification, clonotype clustering and error correction. Lower-bound total TCR beta diversity was estimated with a nonparametric unseen species model using Euler transformation. The public reads were reprocessed in TCRdb via fastp at Q25 and MiXCR, keeping in-frame beta chains. All rows with the same CDR3 protein become a single entry with the most common DNA and genes. The V and J calls and clone size come from TCRdb's table, not from the authors' own analysis. The sample data list about 1,600,000 distinct CDR3 sequences, and approximately 40% of these were observed just once. The leading ten clones occupy roughly 8.2% of the sample.

This receptor chain uses TRBV10-1 and TRBJ1-3; no confident D gene assignment can be made. This sequence originates from a woman aged 18 to 35 in good health. The sample comprised blood. CDR3 protein: CAGSSRSSGNTIYF. DNA sequence: TGCGCCGGGTCAAGCAGGAGCTCTGGAAACACCATATATTTT.